This T cell receptor beta chain was documented in a study of shared T cell receptors in the human thymus. Some clones are missing from TCRdb's copy, which holds only in-frame ones; the method was immunoSEQ multiplex PCR. The sample yields about 660,000 clones, about 90% seen once. The V and J ends lost 6 bases and 0 bases, in that order; junction bases with no gene match: 13. CDR3 length: 18 amino acids. Looked up from germline, CDR1 is SEHNR and CDR2 is FQNEAQ (reference sequence). Another study also made use of these data, one on human thymus T cells. From that report: Resections that were taken during corrective heart surgery supplied the thymus tissue. Related work found strong thymic repertoire overlap between unrelated individuals.

Sequences were obtained from thymocytes. The receptor was derived from a boy younger than two with a congenital heart defect. The chain is built from TRBV7-9 and TRBJ2-1; TRBD1 matches at 8 bases. CDR3 nucleotides: TGTGCCAGCAGGCCACGGCAATCGACAGGGGACTCCTACAATGAGCAGTTCTTC. As protein: CASRPRQSTGDSYNEQFF.